The 3 T cell receptor beta chains presented below share a single source sample, sequenced in a study of blood T cell repertoires in COVID-19. This table comes from immunoSEQ multiplex PCR, and its TCRdb copy is limited to in-frame clones, with some not included. The table shows 150,000 or so clones, with just under 85% occurring only once. Input material: peripheral blood. The receptor set was obtained from a man aged 40-50 years who had recovered from COVID-19.

J is TRBJ1-2 and V is TRBV28, with a weak D call TRBD1 (5 bases). The length of the CDR3 is 13 residues. CDR1 and CDR2 (germline): MDHEN, SYDVKM. The V gene lost 5 bases and the J gene lost 7 bases, with 14 bases spanning the gap. The DNA for the CDR3 is TGTGCCAGCAGTGGACCAGGGAGGCGTGGCTACACCTTC. Translated: CASSGPGRRGYTF.

V usage is TRBV19 and J usage is TRBJ1-6; D is undetermined. The CDR3 extends over 12 amino acids. Germline loops: CDR1 LNHDA, CDR2 SQIVND (reference sequence). V dropped 3 bases and J dropped 9 bases, with 6 bases sitting between them. The CDR3 DNA sequence: TGTGCCAGTAGTATTGGAGTTTCACCCCTCCACTTT. Its translation is CASSIGVSPLHF.

V is TRBV2 and J is TRBJ2-1; D remains ambiguous. Germline CDR1 is SNHLY and CDR2 is FYNNEI. The CDR3 length is 13 residues. V gave up 3 bases and J gave up 4 bases, with 7 bases separating them. The CDR3 loop is CASSDVRYNEQFF. DNA of the CDR3: TGTGCCAGCAGTGATGTGAGGTACAATGAGCAGTTCTTC.